Each of the 21 T cell receptor beta chains below was sequenced from the same sample in a study of CD8+CD57+ T cells in acquired aplastic anemia. The template used for profiling TCR beta VDJ and CDR3 was genomic DNA. TCRdb independently ran MiXCR on the reads; one entry per CDR3 protein. The profile shows roughly 160,000 distinct CDR3 sequences, roughly two thirds of them singletons. Selection for sequencing was limited to patients who had shown CD8+CD57+ cell expansion by flow cytometry. Sequenced sample: sorted CD4+, CD8+, or CD8+CD57+ T cells (not recorded which) from PBMCs. All receptors come from a human donor with aplastic anemia.

The chain links TRBV19 to TRBJ2-2; 8 nucleotides agree with TRBD2. V trimming: 4 bases; J trimming: 1 base; junction bases outside the gene matches: 5. The CDR3 totals 16 residues. CDR1 LNHDA and CDR2 SQIVND come from the germline V gene (reference sequence). The CDR3 reads CASSTMGTRNTGELFF. The CDR3 DNA is TGTGCCAGTAGTACCATGGGGACTAGGAACACCGGGGAGCTGTTTTTT.

The chain joins TRBV20-1 to TRBJ2-7, with 8 bases lining up with TRBD2. Looked up from germline, CDR1 is DFQATT and CDR2 is SNEGSKA (reference sequence). This CDR3 contains 17 residues. Trimming removed 0 bases from V and 4 bases from J; junction bases left unmatched: 14. CDR3 coding DNA: TGCAGTGCTAGAGATCGGCGAACTAGCGGCACGATTTACGAGCAGTACTTC. Its translation is CSARDRRTSGTIYEQYF.

The V call is TRBV18, the J call TRBJ1-2, with D possibly matching TRBD1 (5 bases). The CDR3 runs to 16 residues. The V end lost 3 bases, the J end lost 4 bases, and 18 bases lay between the germline ends. Germline CDR1 reads KGHSH; CDR2 reads LQKENI. CDR3 sequence: CASSPLPGFLGYGYTF. In DNA form, the CDR3 reads TGTGCCAGCTCACCGCTTCCAGGGTTTCTTGGCTATGGCTACACCTTC.

The chain couples TRBV25-1 to TRBJ2-7; 8 bases line up with TRBD1. Germline trimming cut 3 bases from V and 6 bases from J; bases unmatched to any gene: 1. CDR3 length: 12 amino acids. The germline V gene has CDR1 MGHDK and CDR2 SYGVNS. In nucleotides, the CDR3 is TGTGCCAGCAGTGACACAGGGGGCGAGCAGTACTTC. It is translated as CASSDTGGEQYF.

The CDR3 here is CSAGQGATNEKLFF. The CDR3 DNA sequence: TGCAGTGCCGGACAGGGGGCCACTAATGAAAAACTGTTTTTT. The chain is built from TRBV20-1 and TRBJ1-4, with 11 positions matching TRBD1. Unmatched junction bases numbered 2, after V lost 6 bases and J lost 2 bases. This CDR3 has 14 amino acids. CDR1 is DFQATT and CDR2 is SNEGSKA in the germline V gene (reference sequence).

The chain recombines TRBV2 with TRBJ2-1; D is uncertain. The V gene's germline CDR1 is SNHLY and CDR2 FYNNEI. The CDR3 totals 13 residues. V was pared by 5 bases and J by 0 bases, with 5 bases between. The CDR3 DNA sequence: TGTGCCAGCAGTTACGACTCCTACAATGAGCAGTTCTTC. This encodes CASSYDSYNEQFF.

The V call is TRBV6-5, the J call TRBJ2-7; weak D call: TRBD2 (6 bases). CDR3 length: 12 residues. CDR1 and CDR2 from the germline V gene are MNHEY and SVGAGI. Trimming stripped 6 bases from V and 4 bases from J, with 10 bases between. The CDR3 reads CASSGSLYEQYF. DNA for the CDR3: TGTGCCAGCAGCGGGAGTTTGTACGAGCAGTACTTC.

With respect to this clonotype: A read error may account for a junction end that differs from germline. V and J are TRBV24-1 and TRBJ2-3; 7 bases line up with TRBD1. From germline, CDR1 is KGHDR and CDR2 SFDVKD. This CDR3 is built from 18 residues. As DNA, the CDR3 is TGTGCCAGCAGTTTCTGGGACAGCACAGAATCGAGCACAGATACGCAGTATTTT. Its translation is CASSFWDSTESSTDTQYF.

About this clonotype itself: Germline is not matched at one junction end, which may reflect a read error. The rearrangement links TRBV7-7 to TRBJ2-1, with D possibly being TRBD1 or TRBD2 (5 bases each). The CDR3 totals 13 residues. The V gene's germline CDR1 is SSHAT and CDR2 FNYEAQ (reference sequence). CDR3 in DNA: TGTGCTAGCAGCCCGGGACCTCGCAATGAGCAGTTCTTC. Amino acids: CASSPGPRNEQFF.

There are many counts of this clonotype. V is TRBV6-1 and J is TRBJ2-5; 9 positions agree with TRBD1. The germline V gene encodes CDR1 MNHNS and CDR2 SASEGT. Trimming took 1 base from V and 5 from J; bases not matched to a gene: 8. The CDR3 loop spans 16 amino acids. This chain's CDR3 is CASSEEGTGGYETQYF. CDR3 DNA: TGTGCCAGCAGTGAAGAAGGAACAGGGGGCTATGAGACCCAGTACTTC.

CDR3 protein: CASSFGSYEQYF. CDR3 DNA sequence: TGTGCCAGCAGCTTCGGTTCCTACGAGCAGTACTTC. This chain joins TRBV7-8 and TRBJ2-7; the D is unclear. The CDR3 totals 12 residues. Between the trimmed V and J ends, which lost 3 bases and 1 base, there was a span of 4 bases. The germline CDR1 and CDR2 sequences are SGHVS and FQNEAQ.

V is TRBV7-3 and J is TRBJ2-1; 7 bases map to TRBD2. The CDR3 extends over 14 amino acids. Looked up from germline, CDR1 is SGHTA and CDR2 is FQGTGA. With V trimmed by 2 bases and J by 6 bases, 4 bases remained unmatched. In DNA, the CDR3 is TGTGCCAGCAGCTTAGGCGGGGGTATCAATGAGCAGTTCTTC. Protein sequence: CASSLGGGINEQFF.

The rearrangement links TRBV12-3 or TRBV12-4 to TRBJ1-3; D is unresolved. The germline V and J ends were trimmed by 6 bases and 3 bases, with 15 bases remaining between them. The CDR3 extends over 15 amino acids. The CDR3 DNA follows: TGTGCCAGCAGACAGAGACACGTACTTGGAAACACCATATATTTT. Residues: CASRQRHVLGNTIYF.

V gene TRBV20-1 combines with J gene TRBJ1-4, with TRBD1 as a possible D gene (5 bases). V was pared by 0 bases and J by 10 bases, with 15 bases between. In germline, CDR1 is DFQATT, CDR2 SNEGSKA (reference sequence). This CDR3 has 14 amino acids. The CDR3 is CSAREGASGVKLFF. CDR3 coding DNA: TGCAGTGCTAGAGAAGGGGCAAGCGGGGTAAAACTGTTTTTT.

The rearrangement links TRBV7-8 to TRBJ2-7; tentatively, D is TRBD1 (6 bases). Germline V gene data show CDR1 as SGHVS and CDR2 as FQNEAQ. The germline V and J ends were trimmed by 2 bases and 7 bases, with 12 bases remaining between them. CDR3 length: 13 amino acids. The DNA for the CDR3 is TGTGCCAGCAGCTTATGGGGGCTGGAAGAGCAGTACTTC. Translation: CASSLWGLEEQYF.

The CDR3 DNA is TGTGCCAGCAGTCCAACATGGACTAGCGGGGGGGCGGCTGAGCAGTTCTTC. This sequence encodes CASSPTWTSGGAAEQFF. V gene TRBV25-1 combines with J gene TRBJ2-1; 15 bases match TRBD2. CDR3 size: 17 residues. Germline CDR1 reads MGHDK; CDR2 reads SYGVNS. The V segment lost 5 bases and the J segment 9 bases; nucleotides outside the gene matches: 11.

The genes are TRBV15 and TRBJ1-2; D might be TRBD1 (6 bases). V was cut by 6 bases and J by 2 bases, with 16 bases left in between. CDR1 is LNHNV and CDR2 is YYDKDF in the germline V gene (reference sequence). The CDR3 is 15 residues long. CDR3 DNA: TGTGCCACCAGGGGTTCGGCAGGGGAGAACTATGGCTACACCTTC. This gives the protein CATRGSAGENYGYTF.

The V gene is TRBV5-1, the J gene TRBJ1-2, with D hard to call. The CDR3 loop spans 13 amino acids. V was clipped by 6 bases and J by 8 bases, with 17 bases between them. Per germline, CDR1 SGHRS and CDR2 YFSETQ. DNA for the CDR3: TGCGCCAGCAACGGAGAAGGGCATCGAGGCTACACCTTC. This gives the protein CASNGEGHRGYTF. The variable domain in full, completed from reference TRBV5-1 and TRBJ1-2, reads KAGVTQTPRYLIKTRGQQVTLSCSPISGHRSVSWYQQTPGQGLQFLFEYFSETQRNKGNFPGRFSGRQFSNSRSEMNVSTLELGDSALYLCASNGEGHRGYTFGSGTRLTVV.

This clonotype came up a few times. J is TRBJ2-7 and V is TRBV6-6; D may be TRBD2 (5 bases). V lost 6 bases and J lost 4, with 10 bases in between. Germline-derived CDR1 and CDR2 are MNHNY and SVGAGI (reference sequence). This CDR3 has 12 amino acids. The CDR3 region is CASRSGLYEQYF. The CDR3 DNA is TGTGCCAGCAGATCCGGACTTTACGAGCAGTACTTC.

The chain carries TRBV20-1 and TRBJ2-5; D is unresolved. CDR3 length: 11 residues. Trimming left V 4 bases short and J 6 bases short, with 9 bases between. CDR1 and CDR2 from the germline V gene are DFQATT and SNEGSKA (reference sequence). The CDR3 coding sequence is TGCAGTGCTATAGTTTCACAGACCCAGTACTTC. Amino acid sequence: CSAIVSQTQYF.

The chain combines TRBV2 with TRBJ2-7, with D uncertain. CDR1 SNHLY and CDR2 FYNNEI come from the germline V gene. V was pared by 4 bases and J by 8 bases, with 9 bases between. The CDR3 has 11 amino acids. The CDR3 DNA reads as TGTGCCAGCAGTGTACCCCTAAAGCAGTACTTC. Translated, it gives CASSVPLKQYF. Using reference TRBV2 and TRBJ2-7 for the parts outside the CDR3, the full variable domain is EPEVTQTPSHQVTQMGQEVILRCVPISNHLYFYWYRQILGQKVEFLVSFYNNEISEKSEIFDDQFSVERPDGSNFTLKIRSTKLEDSAMYFCASSVPLKQYFGPGTRLTVT.